A single sample is the source of the 21 T cell receptor beta chains below, sequenced in a study of blood T cell repertoires in COVID-19. Clones were read by immunoSEQ multiplex PCR, and TCRdb kept only the in-frame ones, dropping some. There are 85,000 to 130,000 clones in the sample; 80% to 95% occur only once, and 4.5% to 6% lies in the top ten. The source material was peripheral blood. The receptors stem from a man between 65 and 85 years old with acute or convalescent COVID-19.

V is TRBV19 and J is TRBJ1-2; 8 bases are shared with TRBD1. The V segment lost 6 bases and the J segment 1 base; nucleotides outside the gene matches: 10. The CDR3 loop spans 16 amino acids. Germline loops: CDR1 LNHDA, CDR2 SQIVND (reference sequence). The CDR3 here is CASSKGQGKHNYGYTF. The CDR3 DNA reads as TGTGCCAGTAGCAAAGGACAGGGAAAACATAACTATGGCTACACCTTC.

The chain links TRBV6-6 to TRBJ1-5; TRBD1 matches at 7 bases. The CDR3 runs to 13 residues. From germline, CDR1 is MNHNY and CDR2 SVGAGI (reference sequence). The junction had 3 bases not matched to a gene; V was cut back by 6 bases and J by 4 bases. CDR3 amino acids: CASRGGGNQPQHF. As DNA, the CDR3 is TGTGCCAGCAGAGGGGGCGGGAATCAGCCCCAGCATTTT.

The chain couples TRBV24-1 to TRBJ1-5; D is unresolved. The V end was cut by 6 bases, the J end by 1 base, with 6 bases between. The CDR3 extends over 13 amino acids. Germline CDR1 is KGHDR and CDR2 is SFDVKD. Here the CDR3 DNA reads TGTGCCACCAGTAGGGAGAGCAATCAGCCCCAGCATTTT. Amino acids: CATSRESNQPQHF.

This sequence joins TRBV10-3 and TRBJ2-5; 7 positions agree with TRBD2. This CDR3 spans 15 amino acids. V was pared by 4 bases and J by 4 bases, with 9 bases of the junction left unmatched. Per germline, CDR1 ENHRY and CDR2 SYGVKD. This CDR3 is CAISGGVLAGETQYF. The DNA of the CDR3 is TGTGCCATCAGTGGGGGGGTATTAGCGGGAGAGACCCAGTACTTC.

V gene TRBV19 combines with J gene TRBJ1-2; 7 bases fit TRBD1. J was trimmed by 4 bases and V by 5 bases; bases with no gene match: 10. This CDR3 has 15 residues. Germline V lookup: CDR1 LNHDA, CDR2 SQIVND (reference sequence). DNA for the CDR3: TGTGCCAGTAGTGTAACAGGGGCGCTGGGCTATGGCTACACCTTC. It translates to CASSVTGALGYGYTF.

This clone was seen more than once but under ten times. V usage is TRBV28 and J usage is TRBJ1-4, with 9 bases matching TRBD1. The CDR3 contains 14 residues. Germline values: CDR1 MDHEN, CDR2 SYDVKM. With 6 bases clipped from V and 8 bases from J, the junction kept 7 bases outside the gene matches. CDR3 amino acids: CASSLTGGREKLFF. Written as DNA, the CDR3 is TGTGCCAGCAGCCTGACAGGGGGAAGAGAAAAACTGTTTTTT.

The V call is TRBV6-5, the J call TRBJ1-3; perhaps TRBD1 as D (6 bases). Trimming left V 6 bases short and J 4 bases short, with 13 bases between. CDR3 size: 14 residues. Germline V gene lookup returns CDR1 MNHEY and CDR2 SVGAGI. CDR3 in DNA: TGTGCCAGCAGGCCGGGGACATCGGGAAACACCATATATTTT. Translated: CASRPGTSGNTIYF.

The chain recombines TRBV19 with TRBJ1-2; D is undetermined. The ends were cut back, 0 bases at V and 4 bases at J, with 9 bases in the middle. Per germline, CDR1 LNHDA and CDR2 SQIVND (reference sequence). The CDR3 loop spans 14 amino acids. DNA for the CDR3: TGTGCCAGTAGTATAGATCTACAGATCTATGGCTACACCTTC. Translating gives CASSIDLQIYGYTF.

The rearrangement uses TRBV3-1 (or the pseudogene TRBV3-2) and TRBJ1-6, with 9 bases matching TRBD1. J lost 8 bases, V lost 5 bases, and 4 bases had no gene match. The CDR3 spans 14 residues. Germline V CDR1 and CDR2: LGHDT, YNNKEL (reference sequence). CDR3 protein: CASSSGQGYSPLHF. For the CDR3, the DNA is TGTGCCAGCAGCTCGGGACAGGGATATTCACCCCTCCACTTT.

The chain couples TRBV9 to TRBJ2-7; 8 positions match TRBD1. Looked up from germline, CDR1 is SGDLS and CDR2 is YYNGEE. The CDR3 runs 15 residues. J gave up 4 bases and V 4 bases, and 10 bases lay outside the gene matches. In DNA form, the CDR3 reads TGTGCCAGCAGCCCGGCCCCGGGACAGGCTTACGAGCAGTACTTC. Translation: CASSPAPGQAYEQYF.

This rearrangement joins TRBV24-1 to TRBJ2-2, with a possible D match to TRBD1 (6 bases). Trimming stripped 3 bases from V and 6 bases from J, with 19 bases between. Germline CDR1 KGHDR, CDR2 SFDVKD. This CDR3 contains 17 residues. CDR3 sequence (DNA): TGTGCCACCAGTGATCCTCCGAGGGGGAGTGGGGCCGGGGAGCTGTTTTTT. Its protein product is CATSDPPRGSGAGELFF.

The chain combines TRBV3-1 (or the pseudogene TRBV3-2) with TRBJ1-5, with 8 positions matching TRBD1. CDR3 length: 14 residues. V lost 3 bases, J lost 4 bases, and 2 bases stayed unmatched. CDR1 and CDR2 from the germline V gene are LGHDT and YNNKEL (reference sequence). The CDR3 sequence: CASSQGQANQPQHF. In nucleotides, the CDR3 is TGTGCCAGCAGCCAGGGACAGGCTAATCAGCCCCAGCATTTT.

The chain joins TRBV7-3 to TRBJ1-2; TRBD1 aligns across 8 bases. CDR1 SGHTA and CDR2 FQGTGA come from the germline V gene. V was clipped by 7 bases and J by 2 bases; unmatched bases: 3. This CDR3 region has 13 residues. CDR3 sequence: CASTQGANYGYTF. The DNA for the CDR3 is TGTGCCAGCACCCAGGGGGCGAACTATGGCTACACCTTC.

J is TRBJ2-2 and V is TRBV18, with TRBD2 matching over 11 bases. The CDR3 consists of 16 residues. The V and J ends lost 3 bases and 5 bases, in that order; junction bases with no gene match: 5. Germline loops: CDR1 KGHSH, CDR2 LQKENI. The CDR3 reads CASSPTSGSRTGELFF. As DNA, the CDR3 is TGTGCCAGCTCACCCACTAGCGGGAGTCGAACCGGGGAGCTGTTTTTT.

The chain carries TRBV5-1 and TRBJ1-2; D gene uncertain. The CDR3 extends over 15 amino acids. Between the trimmed V and J ends, which lost 4 bases and 3 bases, there was a span of 16 bases. Germline values: CDR1 SGHRS, CDR2 YFSETQ. CDR3 amino acids: CASSPLVSVYYGYTF. The CDR3 DNA is TGCGCCAGCAGCCCACTGGTGTCGGTCTACTATGGCTACACCTTC.

V and J are TRBV5-5 and TRBJ1-5, with D uncertain. V lost 2 bases, J lost 7 bases, and 13 bases lay in between. This CDR3 region has 14 residues. CDR1 and CDR2 (germline): SGHKS, YYEKEE (reference sequence). CDR3 sequence: CASSFRSSGQPQHF. DNA of the CDR3: TGTGCCAGCAGCTTCCGCAGTTCGGGGCAGCCCCAGCATTTT.

The J gene is TRBJ2-1, the V gene TRBV6-2 or TRBV6-3, with TRBD2 as a possible D gene (6 bases). The germline V gene encodes CDR1 MNHEY and CDR2 SVGEGT. Trimming removed 2 bases at V and 7 bases at J, with 18 bases between. The CDR3 spans 16 residues. CDR3 loop: CASSYARTTSRNEQFF. The CDR3 nucleotides are TGTGCCAGCAGTTACGCGAGGACTACCTCCCGTAATGAGCAGTTCTTC.

In its sample, this clone was seen a few times. The genes are TRBV5-1 and TRBJ2-7, with 10 bases aligning to TRBD2. The ends lost 2 bases at V and 4 bases at J; junction bases unmatched: 6. The CDR3 is made up of 15 amino acids. In germline, CDR1 is SGHRS, CDR2 YFSETQ. CDR3 in amino acids: CASSLELAGIYEQYF. DNA for the CDR3: TGCGCCAGCAGCTTAGAACTAGCGGGAATTTACGAGCAGTACTTC.

The chain recombines TRBV7-6 with TRBJ1-2; D unresolved. Germline V gives CDR1 SGHVS, CDR2 FNYEAQ. CDR3 length: 15 residues. Trimming left V 1 base short and J 0 bases short, with 9 bases between. The CDR3 is CASSLVASTNYGYTF. CDR3 in DNA: TGTGCCAGCAGCTTAGTGGCTTCCACTAACTATGGCTACACCTTC. The full variable domain, completed using reference TRBV7-6 and TRBJ1-2, is GAGVSQSPRYKVTKRGQDVALRCDPISGHVSLYWYRQALGQGPEFLTYFNYEAQQDKSGLPNDRFSAERPEGSISTLTIQRTEQRDSAMYRCASSLVASTNYGYTFGSGTRLTVV.

V gene TRBV5-1 combines with J gene TRBJ2-7; D gene unclear. The CDR3 contains 12 residues. Germline CDR1 SGHRS, CDR2 YFSETQ. The V gene lost 2 bases and the J gene lost 3 bases, with 6 bases spanning the gap. The DNA of the CDR3 is TGCGCCAGCAGCTTCACGGGCTACGAGCAGTACTTC. It codes for CASSFTGYEQYF.

The genes are TRBV5-4 and TRBJ1-1; no reliable D call. Trimming removed 2 bases from V and 6 bases from J, with 17 bases in between. Germline-derived CDR1 and CDR2 are SGHNT and YYREEE (reference sequence). The CDR3 is 15 amino acids. For the CDR3, the DNA is TGTGCCAGCAGCTTATATTCGGGGTCGGGTGCTGAAGCTTTCTTT. Its protein is CASSLYSGSGAEAFF. Looking up the rest from reference TRBV5-4 and TRBJ1-1 gives the full variable domain: ETGVTQSPTHLIKTRGQQVTLRCSSQSGHNTVSWYQQALGQGPQFIFQYYREEENGRGNFPPRFSGLQFPNYSSELNVNALELDDSALYLCASSLYSGSGAEAFFGQGTRLTVV.